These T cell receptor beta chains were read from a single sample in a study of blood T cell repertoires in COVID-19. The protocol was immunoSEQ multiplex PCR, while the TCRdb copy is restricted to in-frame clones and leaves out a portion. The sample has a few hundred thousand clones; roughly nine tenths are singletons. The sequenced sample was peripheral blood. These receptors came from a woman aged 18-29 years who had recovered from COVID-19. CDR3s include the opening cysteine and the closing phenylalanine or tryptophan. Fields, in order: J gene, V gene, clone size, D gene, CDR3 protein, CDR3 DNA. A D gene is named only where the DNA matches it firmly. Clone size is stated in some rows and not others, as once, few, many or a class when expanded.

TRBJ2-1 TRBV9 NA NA CASSSTQGGGEQFF TGTGCCAGCAGTTCCACCCAGGGTGGTGGCGAGCAGTTCTTC
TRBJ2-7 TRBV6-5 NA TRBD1 CASSPGTGFHEQYF TGTGCCAGCAGTCCCGGGACAGGGTTCCACGAGCAGTACTTC
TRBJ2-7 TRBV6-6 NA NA CAIRSGVGIYEQYF TGTGCCATCCGTAGCGGCGTGGGGATCTACGAGCAGTACTTC
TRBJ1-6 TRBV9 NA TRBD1 CASSSDRGPLHF TGTGCCAGCAGCTCCGACAGGGGGCCCCTCCACTTT
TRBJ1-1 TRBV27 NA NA CASSHVDIGEAFF TGTGCCAGCAGTCACGTGGACATAGGAGAAGCTTTCTTT
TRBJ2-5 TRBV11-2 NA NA CASRQSSQETQYF TGTGCCAGCAGGCAGTCATCCCAAGAGACCCAGTACTTC
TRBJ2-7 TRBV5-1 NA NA CASSRWDISSYEQYF TGCGCCAGCAGCCGGTGGGACATTAGCTCCTACGAGCAGTACTTC
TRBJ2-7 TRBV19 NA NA CASTPPGAYEQYF TGTGCCAGTACCCCCCCCGGGGCCTACGAGCAGTACTTC
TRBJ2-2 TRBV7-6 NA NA CASSLASGAGELFF TGTGCCAGCAGCTTAGCGTCGGGGGCCGGGGAGCTGTTTTTT
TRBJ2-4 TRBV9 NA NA CASSVSLGGPLAKNIQYF TGTGCCAGCAGCGTATCTCTCGGAGGCCCCCTAGCCAAAAACATTCAGTACTTC
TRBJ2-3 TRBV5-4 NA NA CASSLAGRFGTDTQYF TGTGCCAGCAGCTTGGCGGGGAGATTCGGCACAGATACGCAGTATTTT
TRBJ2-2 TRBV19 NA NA CASSRGLNTGELFF TGTGCCAGTAGTAGGGGCCTGAACACCGGGGAGCTGTTTTTT
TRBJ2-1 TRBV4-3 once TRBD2 CASSQVRGLAGETEQFF TGCGCCAGCAGCCAAGTTAGGGGACTAGCGGGAGAGACTGAGCAGTTCTTC
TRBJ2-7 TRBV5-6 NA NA CASSLWARQGGFYEQYF TGTGCCAGCAGCTTGTGGGCTCGGCAGGGGGGTTTCTACGAGCAGTACTTC
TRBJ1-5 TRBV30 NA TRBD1 CAWSPTRTGWNQPQHF TGTGCCTGGAGTCCTACTCGGACAGGGTGGAATCAGCCCCAGCATTTT
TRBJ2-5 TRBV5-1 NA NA CASSPGTNQETQYF TGCGCCAGCAGCCCCGGGACAAACCAAGAGACCCAGTACTTC
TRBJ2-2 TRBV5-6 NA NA CASSSGTVNTGELFF TGTGCCAGCAGCTCGGGTACCGTGAACACCGGGGAGCTGTTTTTT
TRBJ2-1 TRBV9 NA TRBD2 CASSLTSSNEQFF TGTGCCAGCAGCCTGACTAGCTCTAATGAGCAGTTCTTC
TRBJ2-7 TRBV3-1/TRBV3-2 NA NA CASSQYSSYEQYF TGTGCCAGCAGCCAGTATAGCTCCTACGAGCAGTACTTC
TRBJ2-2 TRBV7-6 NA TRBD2 CASSLMVGLAGATGELFF TGTGCCAGCAGCTTAATGGTTGGGCTAGCGGGAGCCACCGGGGAGCTGTTTTTT
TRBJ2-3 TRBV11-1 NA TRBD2 CASSLARLAGGTDTQYF TGTGCCAGCAGCTTAGCCCGGCTAGCGGGAGGAACAGATACGCAGTATTTT
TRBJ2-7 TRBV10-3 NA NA CAISDVVSSYEQYF TGTGCCATCAGTGACGTAGTCTCATCCTACGAGCAGTACTTC
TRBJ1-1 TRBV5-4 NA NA CASRPTGSFTEAFF TGTGCCAGCAGACCAACAGGGTCCTTTACTGAAGCTTTCTTT
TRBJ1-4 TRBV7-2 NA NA CASSLGGSEATNEKLFF TGTGCCAGCAGCTTAGGGGGCTCGGAAGCAACTAATGAAAAACTGTTTTTT
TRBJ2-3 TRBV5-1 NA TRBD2 CASSLVASGRTDTQYF TGCGCCAGCAGCTTGGTAGCTAGCGGGAGAACAGATACGCAGTATTTT
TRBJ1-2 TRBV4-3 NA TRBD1 CASSQEDRGDYGYTF TGCGCCAGCAGCCAAGAGGACAGGGGGGACTATGGCTACACCTTC
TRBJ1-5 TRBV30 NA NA CAWSGTPQGWGNQPQHF TGTGCCTGGAGTGGAACCCCACAGGGTTGGGGTAATCAGCCCCAGCATTTT
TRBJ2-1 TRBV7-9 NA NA CASSFARQVGEQFF TGTGCCAGCAGCTTCGCCCGACAGGTCGGTGAGCAGTTCTTC
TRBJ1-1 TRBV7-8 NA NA CASSHGNTEAFF TGTGCCAGCAGCCACGGGAACACTGAAGCTTTCTTT
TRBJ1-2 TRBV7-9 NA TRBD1 CASTEGQWGSYGYTF TGTGCCAGCACTGAGGGACAGTGGGGTAGCTATGGCTACACCTTC
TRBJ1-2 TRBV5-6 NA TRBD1 CASSLGSGQAWPGYGYTF TGTGCCAGCAGCTTAGGGTCCGGACAGGCCTGGCCCGGCTATGGCTACACCTTC
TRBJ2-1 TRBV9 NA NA CASSVGSSYNEQFF TGTGCCAGCAGCGTAGGGAGCTCCTACAATGAGCAGTTCTTC
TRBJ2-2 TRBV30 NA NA CAWSNITGELFF TGTGCCTGGAGTAATATCACCGGGGAGCTGTTTTTT
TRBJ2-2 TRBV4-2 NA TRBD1 CASSQDVGTGGTGELFF TGTGCCAGCAGCCAAGATGTAGGGACAGGGGGCACCGGGGAGCTGTTTTTT
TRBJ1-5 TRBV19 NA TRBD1 CASSRDRSQPQHF TGTGCCAGTAGTAGGGACAGGTCCCAGCCCCAGCATTTT
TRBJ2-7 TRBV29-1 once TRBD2 CSVEGLAGEGYEQYF TGCAGCGTTGAAGGGCTAGCGGGAGAGGGCTACGAGCAGTACTTC
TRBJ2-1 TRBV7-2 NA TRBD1 CASSQTGTGFEGEQFF TGTGCCAGCAGCCAAACCGGGACAGGGTTTGAGGGTGAGCAGTTCTTC
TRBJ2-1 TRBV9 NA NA CASSAAGSIYNEQFF TGTGCCAGCAGCGCCGCGGGATCGATTTACAATGAGCAGTTCTTC
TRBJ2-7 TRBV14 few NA CASSQDDTGYEQYF TGTGCCAGCAGCCAAGATGATACAGGCTACGAGCAGTACTTC
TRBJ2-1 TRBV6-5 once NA CASSTRSGSYNEQFF TGTGCCAGCAGTACGCGGAGCGGTTCCTACAATGAGCAGTTCTTC
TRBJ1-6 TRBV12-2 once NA CASRDKGQWNSPLHF TGTGCAAGTCGGGATAAGGGGCAGTGGAATTCACCCCTCCACTTT
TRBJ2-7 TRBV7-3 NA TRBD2 CASSSPDGTSGRASYEQYF TGTGCCAGCAGCTCCCCGGATGGGACTAGCGGGAGGGCCTCCTACGAGCAGTACTTC
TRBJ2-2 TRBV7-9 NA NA CASSLKRMNTGELFF TGTGCCAGCAGCTTAAAGCGGATGAACACCGGGGAGCTGTTTTTT
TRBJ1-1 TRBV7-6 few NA CASSYPDSINEAFF TGTGCCAGCAGCTACCCGGACAGTATAAATGAAGCTTTCTTT
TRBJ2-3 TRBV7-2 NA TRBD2 CATSVTSGRGDTQYF TGTGCCACCTCGGTAACTAGCGGGAGGGGAGATACGCAGTATTTT
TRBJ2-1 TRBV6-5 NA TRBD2 CASSLRTGTRSEQFF TGTGCCAGCAGTCTTCGAACCGGGACTAGGAGTGAGCAGTTCTTC